This entry lists 12 T cell receptor beta chains sequenced from one sample in a study of pediatric ulcerative colitis. Profiled with immunoSEQ multiplex PCR; TCRdb holds only in-frame clones, not every one. This sample has 55,000 to 75,000 clones, with 86% found just once. Material: blood. The source is a boy aged 10-17 years with severe ulcerative colitis.

The chain carries TRBV21-1 and TRBJ1-2; the listed D gene, TRBD1, was not tested against the DNA. TRBV21-1 is classified as a pseudogene. This CDR3 has 13 residues. The CDR3, as DNA: TGTGCCAGCAGTTCCAGGGGGTGCTATGGCTACACCTTC. It encodes CASSSRGCYGYTF.

The chain couples TRBV7-9 to TRBJ2-5, with D perhaps matching TRBD2 (6 bases). There are 13 residues in the CDR3. V lost 4 bases and J 2 bases, leaving 8 bases between the germline ends. The V gene's germline CDR1 is SEHNR and CDR2 FQNEAQ (reference sequence). The CDR3 DNA is TGTGCCAGCAGCTCGCGGGAACAAGAGACCCAGTACTTC. This translates into CASSSREQETQYF.

The CDR3 nucleotides are TGTGCCAGCAGCTCCGGCAGAGGGGGCGCGATGAATGAGCAGTTCTTC. This sequence encodes CASSSGRGGAMNEQFF. The rearrangement links TRBV13 to TRBJ2-1, with TRBD1 identical over 7 bases. CDR1 and CDR2 (germline): PRHDT, FYEKMQ (reference sequence). The CDR3 spans 16 residues. V gave up 4 bases and J gave up 7 bases; unmatched junction bases: 13.

The gene calls are TRBV10-3 and TRBJ1-5; D unclear. The germline V gene has CDR1 ENHRY and CDR2 SYGVKD. Trimming removed 0 bases at V and 4 bases at J, with 13 bases between. This CDR3 has 16 amino acids. CDR3 coding DNA: TGTGCCATCAGTGAGTCGAGACTTTCGGGAAATCAGCCCCAGCATTTT. This codes for CAISESRLSGNQPQHF.

The chain employs TRBV10-3 and TRBJ1-2; weak D call: TRBD1 (6 bases). V was shortened by 4 bases and J by 2 bases, with 14 bases between the two germline ends. The germline V gene encodes CDR1 ENHRY and CDR2 SYGVKD. The CDR3 loop spans 15 amino acids. The CDR3: CAISGGPGNNYGYTF. CDR3 sequence (DNA): TGTGCCATCAGTGGGGGGCCAGGGAACAACTATGGCTACACCTTC.

The chain combines TRBV11-3 with TRBJ2-7, with D perhaps TRBD1 (5 bases). Trimming shortened V by 5 bases and J by 0 bases, and 11 bases separated the two germline ends. The CDR3 contains 14 residues. Germline V gene sequence: CDR1 SGHNT, CDR2 YENEEA. CDR3 in DNA: TGTGCCAGCAGCCGGGCAGGGAACTCCTACGAGCAGTACTTC. Translating gives CASSRAGNSYEQYF.

The V call is TRBV28, the J call TRBJ2-5; 13 bases line up with TRBD2. CDR3 size: 16 residues. V was pared by 5 bases and J by 4 bases, with 7 bases of the junction left unmatched. CDR1 is MDHEN, CDR2 SYDVKM, per germline. The CDR3 reads CASSTRLAGGRETQYF. The CDR3 nucleotides read TGTGCCAGCAGTACGCGACTAGCGGGAGGCCGAGAGACCCAGTACTTC.

The rearrangement uses TRBV7-9 and TRBJ2-5, with 9 bases lining up with TRBD2. This CDR3 has 14 amino acids. The germline V gene has CDR1 SEHNR and CDR2 FQNEAQ (reference sequence). Unmatched junction bases numbered 3, after V lost 4 bases and J lost 3 bases. CDR3 sequence reads: CASSSRLAEETQYF. The CDR3 DNA reads as TGTGCCAGCAGCTCGCGACTAGCGGAAGAGACCCAGTACTTC.

Comments on this clone: At one end, the junction sequence differs from germline, possibly due to a read error. V is TRBV19 and J is TRBJ2-1; no clear D. CDR1 is LNHDA and CDR2 is SQIVND in the germline V gene (reference sequence). This CDR3 contains 14 residues. In DNA, the CDR3 is TGTGCCAGTAGTACTGCTTTATCGTACACTGAGCAGTTCTTC. Residues: CASSTALSYTEQFF.

The rearrangement links TRBV14 to TRBJ2-7; 8 bases map to TRBD1. The J segment lost 5 bases and the V segment lost 4 bases, leaving 7 bases of the junction unmatched. This CDR3 has 14 amino acids. Germline V CDR1 and CDR2: SGHDN, FVKESK. The CDR3 DNA is TGTGCCAGCAGCCTTGGACAGGGTGTTAACGAGCAGTACTTC. It yields the protein CASSLGQGVNEQYF. The entire variable domain, with the rest obtained from reference TRBV14 and TRBJ2-7, is as follows: EAGVTQFPSHSVIEKGQTVTLRCDPISGHDNLYWYRRVMGKEIKFLLHFVKESKQDESGMPNNRFLAERTGGTYSTLKVQPAELEDSGVYFCASSLGQGVNEQYFGPGTRLTVT.

This clone occurred a few times. The V gene is TRBV6-4, the J gene TRBJ1-2; D not certain. The V and J ends lost 0 bases and 6 bases respectively, with 11 bases between them. Germline V CDR1 and CDR2: MRHNA, SNTAGT. CDR3 length equals 14 residues. CDR3 loop: CASSDSGRSDGYTF. CDR3 nucleotides: TGTGCCAGCAGTGACTCAGGCAGGTCCGATGGCTACACCTTC.

The genes are TRBV19 and TRBJ2-1, with 10 bases matching TRBD1. The CDR3 totals 19 residues. Per germline, CDR1 LNHDA and CDR2 SQIVND (reference sequence). J lost 1 base, V lost 5 bases, and 14 bases had no gene match. The CDR3 here is CASSGRDRGRWQSYNEQFF. The CDR3 nucleotides read TGTGCCAGTAGTGGCCGGGACAGGGGCCGATGGCAGTCCTACAATGAGCAGTTCTTC.